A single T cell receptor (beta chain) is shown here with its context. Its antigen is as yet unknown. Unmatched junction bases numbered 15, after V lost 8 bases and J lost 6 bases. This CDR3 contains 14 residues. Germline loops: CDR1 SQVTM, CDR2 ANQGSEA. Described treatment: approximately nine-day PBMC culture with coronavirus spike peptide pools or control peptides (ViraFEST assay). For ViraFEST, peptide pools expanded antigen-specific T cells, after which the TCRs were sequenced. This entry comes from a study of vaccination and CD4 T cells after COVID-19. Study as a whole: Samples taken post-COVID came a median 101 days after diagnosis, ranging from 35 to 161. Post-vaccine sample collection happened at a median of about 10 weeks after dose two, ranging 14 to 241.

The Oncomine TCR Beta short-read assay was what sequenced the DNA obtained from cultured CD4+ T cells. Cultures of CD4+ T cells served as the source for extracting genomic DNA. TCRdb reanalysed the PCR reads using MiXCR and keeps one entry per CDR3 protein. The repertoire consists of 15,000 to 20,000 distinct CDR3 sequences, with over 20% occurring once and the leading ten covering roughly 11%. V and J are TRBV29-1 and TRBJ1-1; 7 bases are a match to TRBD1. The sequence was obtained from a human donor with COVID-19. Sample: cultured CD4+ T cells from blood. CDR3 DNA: TGCAGCACGGCCAGGGGGAGGGAGGTCCCTGAAGCTTTCTTT. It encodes CSTARGREVPEAFF.